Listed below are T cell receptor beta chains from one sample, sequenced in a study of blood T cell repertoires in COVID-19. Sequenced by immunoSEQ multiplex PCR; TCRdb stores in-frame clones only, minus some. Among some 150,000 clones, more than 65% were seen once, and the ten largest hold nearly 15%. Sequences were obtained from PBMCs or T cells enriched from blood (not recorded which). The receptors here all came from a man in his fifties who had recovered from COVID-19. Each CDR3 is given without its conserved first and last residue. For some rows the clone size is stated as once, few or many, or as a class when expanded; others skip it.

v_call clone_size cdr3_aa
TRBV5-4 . ASSIQGLLSSEKLF
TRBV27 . ASRGQHDYEQY
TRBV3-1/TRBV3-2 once ASSRGTATGNTIY
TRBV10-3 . AIRGTSGSGEQF
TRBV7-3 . ASSISGTYQETQY
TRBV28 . ASSLAQGTGGE
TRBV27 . ASRETRVLNQPQH
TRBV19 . ASSIAGDQPQH
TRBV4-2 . ASSQDGDRGYGYT
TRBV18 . ASSEGAANEKLF
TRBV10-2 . ASSGQVGPLH
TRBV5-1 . ASSPSRDYEQY
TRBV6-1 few ASSDPGQLSYEQY
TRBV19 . ASSMNPRDRGRNEQY
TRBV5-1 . ASSLALDRSSGNTIY
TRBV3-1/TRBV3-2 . ASSQVQANTEAF
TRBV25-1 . ASSESWGTGASPLH
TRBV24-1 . ATSDAMTSGAADTQY
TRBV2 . ASTPTGFSYNSPLH
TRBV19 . ATYRSGEQY
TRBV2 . ASSEQGRGTGELF
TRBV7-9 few ASSLGQGRNEQF
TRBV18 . ASSPPGRNTGELF
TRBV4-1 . ASSVNSVYGYT
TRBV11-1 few ASSPQAGTRRTQY
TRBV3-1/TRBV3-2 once ASSLRRGAIELF
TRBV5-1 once ASSPSVNTEAF
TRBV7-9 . ASSYWTGFQETQY
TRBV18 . ASSPPTGQIYGYT
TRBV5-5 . ASSSSGGADEQF
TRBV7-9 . ASSSGQYNSPLH
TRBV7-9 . ASSQTGTETQY
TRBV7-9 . ASSHGRQDNEKLF
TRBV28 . ASSLGQFYGYT
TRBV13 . ASSRQPNTEAF
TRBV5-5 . ASSLAGTGDTKTQY
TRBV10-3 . AISEPGNYGYT
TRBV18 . ASSRLRNEKLF
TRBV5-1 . ASSFRGNEQY
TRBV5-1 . ASSLAGSSFSGANVLT
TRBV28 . ASSSPSGTGTSYEQY
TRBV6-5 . ASTEQGPNEKLF
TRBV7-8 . ASSLVSSASDTQY
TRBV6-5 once ASSPGGSLNQPQH
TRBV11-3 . ASSRDLNSPLH